This T cell receptor (beta chain) was found in a study of T cells after posttransplantation cyclophosphamide (dated by TCRdb to between 2015 and 2016). About the investigation overall: Using TRB sequencing, the study followed how the T cell repertoire reconstituted after myeloablative bone marrow transplantation in which posttransplantation cyclophosphamide served as GVHD prophylaxis. In 3 patients, TRB sequencing was also performed on up to about 3 more blood samples taken 2 to 5.2 years after transplant, and in several patients, pretransplant blood was also TRB-sequenced. Blood from all 35 or so PTCy patients who had 1-year posttransplant specimens underwent TRB sequencing. Because TRA and TRB clonality were tightly correlated in several samples, subsequent TCR analyses were focused on TRB only. Antigen receptor sequencing was done on samples from over 30 PTCy-treated patients and from approximately 17 related bone marrow donors of those patients. Public TRB sequences were searched against a database of over 3,600 sequences associated with responses to pathogens, tumor antigens, self-antigens and alloantigens.

The treatment or condition label, read with the paper, signifies: high-dose cyclophosphamide on days +3 and +4 as single-agent GVHD prophylaxis. Busulfan and fludarabine conditioning, a related or unrelated marrow graft, and cyclophosphamide on days +3 and +4 were given to PTCy patients. The PTCy-treated patients were drawn from a prospective, multi-institutional clinical trial. Peripheral blood and bone marrow mononuclear cells were isolated by Ficoll-Hypaque density centrifugation and cryopreserved. General study outcomes and caveats: The TRB repertoires of T cells infiltrating skin or the GI tract showed only limited overlap with the TRB repertoires found in blood. Donor-recipient similarity was low at 1-2 months but rose over the first year, and later blood repertoires were often dominated by donor CD8+ memory clones. Across roughly 40 patients, recipient CMV seropositivity and CMV reactivation were highly associated with TRB clonality; PTCy diversity was similar to CNI/methotrexate controls.

TRB sequencing was run on genomic DNA with either the immunoSEQ assay at survey resolution or the hsTCRB kit. In the original analysis: The immunoSEQ software was used for initial read processing, and the LymphoSeq R package was used for repertoire analyses. Clonality was calculated as 1 minus normalized Shannon entropy, and the Gini coefficient was also calculated for each TRB dataset. To infer phenotypes in unsorted samples, TRB sequences from sorted subsets of the recipient or donor were mapped onto the unsorted samples of the same recipient. TCRdb carries this immuneACCESS record with in-frame sequences only. Its versions omit some clonotypes, under half of them owing to an unresolved V gene in the studies checked, with the rest unexplained. V and J calls plus clone size are reproduced from that table; the DNA served to infer D and trimming. For this sample, about 9,200 clones are listed, none of them singletons. The top ten clonotypes cover roughly 28% of the sample.

This clone appeared many times. The specificity of this receptor is unknown. No base quality values were provided; no much bigger clone lies one nucleotide off. Sample: PBMCs, taken after allogeneic stem cell transplant with posttransplant cyclophosphamide. The TCR sequence derives from a female patient aged 35-55 years who received an allogeneic stem cell transplant from a related donor, was CMV-positive, and had no GVHD. Some T cells may be donor cells from the graft after a transplant.

The nucleotide sequence reads TGTGCCAGCAGCTTAGGCAGGACTCCTAATGAAAAACTGTTTTTT. The resulting protein is CASSLGRTPNEKLFF. This sequence uses TRBV7-9 and TRBJ1-4; confidence is insufficient to name the D gene. Between the V and J ends, shortened by 1 base and 3 bases respectively, the junction contains 9 bases. The cysteine opens and the phenylalanine closes a CDR3 of 15 amino acids. Just CDR3 DNA is preserved here, 45 bases in frame from base 1. CDR1 and CDR2 (SEHNR, FQNEAQ) derive from the germline V gene (reference sequence).